This passage covers 26 T cell receptor beta chains from one sample sequenced in a study of OX40 agonist ivuxolimab in advanced cancers. Repertoires were generated with immunoSEQ multiplex PCR, while TCRdb's copy carries only in-frame clones and drops some. The table lists about 20,000 clones, around 82% of them singletons. Sequencing was performed on CD4+ or CD8+ T cells sorted from blood, taken in a trial of the OX40 agonist ivuxolimab. These receptor sequences come from an adult with an advanced solid tumor such as melanoma, head and neck, liver or kidney cancer.

This clone was seen a handful of times. The chain links TRBV9 to TRBJ1-2; D is unresolved. The germline V and J ends were trimmed by 3 bases and 2 bases, with 14 bases remaining between them. The CDR3 has 15 amino acids. Germline CDR1 and CDR2: SGDLS and YYNGEE. In DNA, the CDR3 is TGTGCCAGCAGCGCCCTAGGTAACGGAAACTATGGCTACACCTTC. Protein: CASSALGNGNYGYTF.

V and J are TRBV18 and TRBJ1-2, with D maybe TRBD1 (5 bases). Germline V gene lookup returns CDR1 KGHSH and CDR2 LQKENI. The CDR3 is 15 amino acids. With 3 bases removed from V and 0 bases from J, the gap between germline ends came to 11 bases. The chain's CDR3 is CASSPTGEANYGYTF. The CDR3 DNA reads TGTGCCAGCTCACCCACAGGTGAAGCTAACTATGGCTACACCTTC.

This chain links TRBV28 with TRBJ1-1; 9 nucleotides agree with TRBD1. CDR3 length: 13 residues. V gave up 6 bases and J gave up 4 bases; unmatched junction bases: 3. Germline loops: CDR1 MDHEN, CDR2 SYDVKM. CDR3 coding DNA: TGTGCCAGCAGCCGGGACAGGGTCACTGAAGCTTTCTTT. It codes for CASSRDRVTEAFF.

The sample holds one count of this clone. V usage is TRBV7-9 and J usage is TRBJ1-2; no reliable D call. Germline V lookup: CDR1 SEHNR, CDR2 FQNEAQ (reference sequence). The CDR3 has 15 residues. The V end was cut by 1 base, the J end by 5 bases, with 14 bases between. The CDR3 protein is CASSLVQSRFYGYTF. The CDR3 DNA reads TGTGCCAGCAGCTTAGTTCAATCGCGGTTTTATGGCTACACCTTC.

The gene calls are TRBV18 and TRBJ2-3; D gene ambiguous. Germline V lookup: CDR1 KGHSH, CDR2 LQKENI. The CDR3 spans 13 residues. Trimming removed 4 bases from V and 2 bases from J, with 7 bases in between. In DNA, the CDR3 is TGTGCCAGCTCACTAGACATCACAGATACGCAGTATTTT. Translation: CASSLDITDTQYF.

The chain recombines TRBV18 with TRBJ1-2, with 7 positions matching TRBD1. The CDR3 is 12 amino acids. V shed 3 bases, J shed 8 bases, and the junction held 3 bases outside the gene matches. Germline loops: CDR1 KGHSH, CDR2 LQKENI. CDR3 sequence reads: CASSPDRDGYTF. The CDR3 bases are TGTGCCAGCTCACCCGACAGGGACGGCTACACCTTC.

This clone came up a few times. The chain carries TRBV12-5 and TRBJ2-2, with a possible D match to TRBD2 (6 bases). Germline V gene sequence: CDR1 LGHNT, CDR2 FRNRAP. The CDR3 contains 18 residues. Trimming stripped 2 bases from V and 3 bases from J, with 19 bases between. CDR3 sequence (DNA): TGTGCTAGTGGTTTGCTTTCGCCTAGCGCGCGGCACACCGGGGAGCTGTTTTTT. Its protein is CASGLLSPSARHTGELFF.

This rearrangement joins TRBV2 to TRBJ1-3; D perhaps matches TRBD1 (5 bases). V lost 4 bases to trimming and J lost 0 bases, with 13 bases between them. Germline V gene sequence: CDR1 SNHLY, CDR2 FYNNEI. The CDR3 contains 16 residues. CDR3: CASSGQPLISGNTIYF. As DNA, the CDR3 is TGTGCCAGCAGTGGACAGCCGCTTATCTCTGGAAACACCATATATTTT.

The J gene is TRBJ2-7, the V gene TRBV5-4; 7 bases match TRBD2. V shed 1 base and J 7 bases; nucleotides not matched to a gene: 8. Looked up from germline, CDR1 is SGHNT and CDR2 is YYREEE (reference sequence). This CDR3 has 14 amino acids. CDR3 coding DNA: TGTGCCAGCAGCTTGACAGCGGGAATGGGTGAGCAGTACTTC. Translating it yields CASSLTAGMGEQYF.

The V gene is TRBV27, the J gene TRBJ2-2, with 13 nucleotides matching TRBD2. The CDR3 is 16 residues long. V was clipped by 5 bases and J by 6 bases; unmatched bases: 6. CDR1 is MNHEY, CDR2 SMNVEV, per germline (reference sequence). The CDR3 is CASSPEGTSGAGELFF. DNA for the CDR3: TGTGCCAGCAGTCCAGAGGGGACTAGCGGGGCCGGGGAGCTGTTTTTT.

J is TRBJ2-5 and V is TRBV5-4; D perhaps matches TRBD2 (6 bases). The CDR3 loop spans 15 amino acids. In germline, CDR1 is SGHNT, CDR2 YYREEE (reference sequence). V was shortened by 3 bases and J by 2 bases, with 14 bases between the two germline ends. CDR3 protein: CASSWRGGRQETQYF. The DNA for the CDR3 is TGTGCCAGCAGCTGGAGGGGTGGTCGACAAGAGACCCAGTACTTC.

In its sample, this clone was seen once. The junction differs from germline at one of its ends, possibly a read error. The gene calls are TRBV5-1 and TRBJ1-4; TRBD1 aligns across 7 bases. CDR1 SGHRS and CDR2 YFSETQ come from the germline V gene. CDR3 length: 16 amino acids. The CDR3 DNA reads as TGCGCCAGCAGTTTGGGGGGCAGACAGGGTAATGAAAAACTGTTTTTT. Its translation is CASSLGGRQGNEKLFF. The full variable domain, rest sourced from reference TRBV5-1 and TRBJ1-4, is KAGVTQTPRYLIKTRGQQVTLSCSPISGHRSVSWYQQTPGQGLQFLFEYFSETQRNKGNFPGRFSGRQFSNSRSEMNVSTLELGDSALYLCASSLGGRQGNEKLFFGSGTQLSVL.

The genes are TRBV9 and TRBJ1-2; perhaps TRBD1 as D (5 bases). Germline V gene lookup returns CDR1 SGDLS and CDR2 YYNGEE. The CDR3 consists of 15 residues. V lost 4 bases to trimming and J lost 4 bases, with 17 bases between them. The CDR3 sequence is CASSPSPVDIYGYTF. CDR3 coding DNA: TGTGCCAGCAGCCCCTCCCCGGTGGACATCTATGGCTACACCTTC.

The chain has TRBV7-9 and TRBJ2-5; D remains unclear. CDR3 length equals 15 residues. The V gene lost 1 base and the J gene lost 5 bases, with 14 bases spanning the gap. CDR1 and CDR2 (germline): SEHNR, FQNEAQ (reference sequence). DNA for the CDR3: TGTGCCAGCAGCTTAGGTCTTCCTACGAGGGAGACCCAGTACTTC. Residues: CASSLGLPTRETQYF.

The chain employs TRBV7-8 and TRBJ1-3; D not resolved. The CDR3 is 13 amino acids. The germline gives CDR1 SGHVS, CDR2 FQNEAQ. V was clipped by 5 bases and J by 3 bases, with 8 bases between them. The CDR3 loop is CASSPRYGNTIYF. In DNA, the CDR3 is TGTGCCAGCAGCCCCAGATATGGAAACACCATATATTTT.

CDR3 loop: CAWSVGTRNEQFF. The CDR3 coding sequence is TGTGCCTGGAGTGTAGGGACTAGAAATGAGCAGTTCTTC. The V call is TRBV30, the J call TRBJ2-1, with 8 bases identical to TRBD2. Germline CDR1 GTSNPN, CDR2 SVGIG (reference sequence). The V and J ends lost 0 bases and 7 bases, in that order; junction bases with no gene match: 2. The CDR3 length is 13 residues. Full variable domain (missing parts from reference TRBV30 and TRBJ2-1): SQTIHQWPATLVQPVGSPLSLECTVEGTSNPNLYWYRQAAGRGLQLLFYSVGIGQISSEVPQNLSASRPQDRQFILSSKKLLLSDSGFYLCAWSVGTRNEQFFGPGTRLTVL.

V gene TRBV6-5 combines with J gene TRBJ1-5; TRBD1 matches 10 bases. Trimming at V came to 6 bases and at J to 2 bases, leaving 1 base not matched to a gene. This CDR3 region has 14 residues. Germline CDR1 reads MNHEY; CDR2 reads SVGAGI. Written as DNA, the CDR3 is TGTGCCAGCAGGGGGACAGGGGGCAATCAGCCCCAGCATTTT. It encodes CASRGTGGNQPQHF.

This chain joins TRBV19 and TRBJ1-2; D call uncertain. Germline lookup yields CDR1 LNHDA and CDR2 SQIVND (reference sequence). The CDR3 has 12 amino acids. Trimming removed 2 bases at V and 5 bases at J, with 6 bases between. The CDR3 DNA is TGTGCCAGTAGTATAAGGAGTTATGGCTACACCTTC. This sequence encodes CASSIRSYGYTF.

The CDR3, as DNA: TGTGCCAGCAGCCCCCATGGACAGGGGAGCAATCAGCCCCAGCATTTT. Translation gives CASSPHGQGSNQPQHF. This rearrangement joins TRBV11-2 to TRBJ1-5; 9 bases fit TRBD1. The CDR3 is 16 residues long. Trimming cost V 5 bases and J 1 base; bases outside gene matches: 6. Germline V gene lookup returns CDR1 SGHAT and CDR2 FQNNGV.

The CDR3 loop is CASSSVGRGSYNEQFF. Written as DNA, the CDR3 is TGTGCCAGCAGCTCCGTCGGGAGGGGATCCTACAATGAGCAGTTCTTC. The rearrangement links TRBV25-1 to TRBJ2-1; 8 positions agree with TRBD2. This CDR3 has 16 residues. The trim removed 6 bases at V and 1 base at J, leaving 8 bases unmatched. CDR1 is MGHDK, CDR2 SYGVNS, per germline.

The rearrangement uses TRBV6-1 and TRBJ1-1; 7 bases are shared with TRBD1. Germline trimming cut 6 bases from V and 1 base from J; bases unmatched to any gene: 5. The CDR3 consists of 14 residues. Germline CDR1 and CDR2: MNHNS and SASEGT. For the CDR3, the DNA is TGTGCCAGCAGGAGGGACAGACGGAACACTGAAGCTTTCTTT. It yields the protein CASRRDRRNTEAFF.

V and J are TRBV7-3 and TRBJ1-6; D unclear. CDR1 and CDR2 from the germline V gene are SGHTA and FQGTGA. Trimming removed 1 base at V and 9 bases at J, with 7 bases between. This CDR3 comprises 13 residues. CDR3 nucleotides: TGTGCCAGCAGCTTAAAAAGGGCTTCACCCCTCCACTTT. This gives the protein CASSLKRASPLHF.

This chain connects TRBV2 to TRBJ1-5; 7 positions agree with TRBD1. Germline V gene data show CDR1 as SNHLY and CDR2 as FYNNEI. The CDR3 consists of 14 residues. V gave up 5 bases and J gave up 7 bases; unmatched junction bases: 8. This CDR3 is CASSLDRREQPQHF. DNA for the CDR3: TGTGCCAGCAGTCTGGACAGGCGAGAACAGCCCCAGCATTTT. Filled out from reference TRBV2 and TRBJ1-5, the complete variable domain reads EPEVTQTPSHQVTQMGQEVILRCVPISNHLYFYWYRQILGQKVEFLVSFYNNEISEKSEIFDDQFSVERPDGSNFTLKIRSTKLEDSAMYFCASSLDRREQPQHFGDGTRLSIL.

The chain combines TRBV6-5 with TRBJ1-1; D remains unclear. The germline V gene has CDR1 MNHEY and CDR2 SVGAGI. There are 15 residues in the CDR3. Trimming cost V 1 base and J 1 base, with 10 bases left between them. The CDR3 protein is CASSYLARGNTEAFF. The CDR3 bases are TGTGCCAGCAGTTACTTGGCCCGAGGGAACACTGAAGCTTTCTTT.

The J gene is TRBJ2-7, the V gene TRBV27; the D gene is possibly TRBD2 (6 bases). V gave up 5 bases and J gave up 4 bases, with 21 bases separating them. The germline V gene encodes CDR1 MNHEY and CDR2 SMNVEV (reference sequence). The CDR3 has 16 residues. The DNA for the CDR3 is TGTGCCAGCAGTCCTCTCGGCGGGAAGACTCCATACGAGCAGTACTTC. This gives the protein CASSPLGGKTPYEQYF.

The chain carries TRBV4-3 and TRBJ1-2, with D tentatively TRBD1 (6 bases). Looked up from germline, CDR1 is LGHNA and CDR2 is YSLEER. The V and J ends lost 0 bases and 6 bases respectively, with 17 bases between them. This CDR3 has 16 amino acids. The CDR3 loop is CASSQDAGEYRNGYTF. The DNA of the CDR3 is TGCGCCAGCAGCCAAGATGCAGGGGAATATCGGAATGGCTACACCTTC.